One sample yielded the 27 T cell receptor beta chains listed below, sequenced in a study of T cell repertoires in cytomegalovirus infection. TCRdb independently ran MiXCR on the reads; one entry per CDR3 protein. The sample carries approximately 71,000 distinct CDR3 sequences, under 4.5% recorded once. The sequenced sample consisted of PBMCs. These receptors were taken from a human donor in good health (CMV status not recorded). Some clones in this sample may be carry-over from other donors' samples.

This clonotype was found many times. This rearrangement joins TRBV5-3 to TRBJ2-5; 13 nucleotides align to TRBD2. TRBV5-3 is noted as an ORF with a role that remains uncertain. J lost 0 bases, V lost 8 bases, and 7 bases had no gene match. The CDR3 spans 16 residues. The CDR3 nucleotides are TGTGCCAGCAGCACGGGGACTAGCGGGAACCAAGAGACCCAGTACTTC. Its translation is CASSTGTSGNQETQYF.

This clonotype has at least ten counts. This chain uses TRBV7-2 with TRBJ1-1; D not certain. Germline CDR1 and CDR2: SGHTA and FQGNSA. CDR3 length: 14 amino acids. V lost 3 bases and J 5 bases, leaving 13 bases between the germline ends. As DNA, the CDR3 is TGTGCCAGCAGCTTGAGTGTGAAAGGGACTGAAGCTTTCTTT. Encoded protein: CASSLSVKGTEAFF.

In this sample, this clonotype turned up many times. The chain joins TRBV7-9 to TRBJ2-1, with a weak D call TRBD2 (6 bases). V shed 0 bases and J shed 5 bases, with 8 bases lying between them. CDR1 is SEHNR and CDR2 is FQNEAQ in the germline V gene (reference sequence). CDR3 size: 14 residues. As DNA, the CDR3 is TGTGCCAGCAGCTTAGCGGGACTCAACAATGAGCAGTTCTTC. The encoded protein is CASSLAGLNNEQFF.

This clonotype was seen more than once but under ten times. This chain joins TRBV7-2 and TRBJ2-7; D uncertain. Germline V CDR1 and CDR2: SGHTA, FQGNSA. V was cut by 1 base and J by 2 bases, with 6 bases left in between. This CDR3 spans 13 amino acids. The CDR3, as DNA: TGTGCCAGCAGCTTAGGACGTGCCTACGAGCAGTACTTC. This translates into CASSLGRAYEQYF.

This clonotype was recorded at least ten times. The chain uses TRBV7-2 and TRBJ1-1, with a weak D call TRBD1 (5 bases). The germline CDR1 and CDR2 sequences are SGHTA and FQGNSA. The CDR3 is 14 residues long. Trimming shortened V by 1 base and J by 1 base, and 7 bases separated the two germline ends. Here the CDR3 reads CASSLGGENTEAFF. The CDR3 DNA is TGTGCCAGCAGCTTAGGGGGGGAGAACACTGAAGCTTTCTTT.

This clonotype occurred many times. This chain links TRBV7-2 with TRBJ2-3; 14 bases are a match to TRBD2. Trimming cost V 1 base and J 14 bases; bases outside gene matches: 11. Germline loops: CDR1 SGHTA, CDR2 FQGNSA. The CDR3 contains 16 residues. The CDR3, as DNA: TGTGCCAGCAGCTTAGGGGGACTAGCGGGGGATTTCTTGCGGTATTTT. As protein: CASSLGGLAGDFLRYF.

At least ten counts were recorded for this clonotype. The chain combines TRBV7-8 with TRBJ2-5; 10 positions match TRBD2. The CDR3 has 16 residues. Trimming took 2 bases from V and 5 from J; bases not matched to a gene: 8. Germline V gene lookup returns CDR1 SGHVS and CDR2 FQNEAQ. The CDR3: CASSLYLAGVPETQYF. The CDR3 bases are TGTGCCAGCAGCTTATATCTAGCGGGAGTACCTGAGACCCAGTACTTC.

This clonotype was counted at least ten times. This sequence joins TRBV6-5 and TRBJ2-3; D may be TRBD2 (7 bases). The CDR3 sequence is 15 residues long. Per the germline V gene, CDR1 is MNHEY and CDR2 is SVGAGI. Trimming took off 6 bases at V and 1 base at J, with 14 bases between the two ends. The CDR3 DNA follows: TGTGCCAGCAGCCCCTGGGGGGGCGGCACAGATACGCAGTATTTT. It yields the protein CASSPWGGGTDTQYF.

There are many counts of this clonotype. The chain employs TRBV7-6 and TRBJ2-1; TRBD1 aligns across 10 bases. The CDR3 is 14 residues long. V dropped 4 bases and J dropped 5; count of bases not matched to a gene: 2. Germline V lookup: CDR1 SGHVS, CDR2 FNYEAQ. This chain's CDR3 is CASSWDRGDNEQFF. DNA for the CDR3: TGTGCCAGCAGCTGGGACAGGGGCGACAATGAGCAGTTCTTC.

This clonotype appeared many times. This chain links TRBV2 with TRBJ2-2; D is unresolved. V was shortened by 2 bases and J by 5 bases, with 3 bases between the two germline ends. The CDR3 length is 12 residues. From germline, CDR1 is SNHLY and CDR2 FYNNEI. Here the CDR3 DNA reads TGTGCCAGCAGTGAATTAACCGGGGAGCTGTTTTTT. This codes for CASSELTGELFF.

This clonotype qualifies as medium-sized. V and J are TRBV7-2 and TRBJ1-1; D is perhaps TRBD1 (6 bases). The CDR3 is made up of 15 amino acids. Germline V gene sequence: CDR1 SGHTA, CDR2 FQGNSA. Trimming removed 5 bases from V and 4 bases from J, with 17 bases in between. CDR3 protein: CASSDDLYRATEAFF. The CDR3 DNA follows: TGTGCCAGCAGCGACGACCTGTACAGGGCCACTGAAGCTTTCTTT.

This clonotype was seen repeatedly, ten times or more. The chain links TRBV7-2 to TRBJ1-4; the D gene is possibly TRBD1 (6 bases). The CDR3 has 13 amino acids. From germline, CDR1 is SGHTA and CDR2 FQGNSA. Trimming shortened V by 6 bases and J by 7 bases, and 12 bases separated the two germline ends. The CDR3 here is CASRPTGLEKLFF. CDR3 bases: TGTGCCAGCAGACCTACAGGGCTTGAAAAACTGTTTTTT.

This clonotype has ten or more counts. The chain combines TRBV7-2 with TRBJ2-5; a weak D match, TRBD1 (6 bases). In germline, CDR1 is SGHTA, CDR2 FQGNSA. Trimming removed 5 bases from V and 8 bases from J, with 21 bases in between. CDR3 length equals 15 residues. In DNA form, the CDR3 reads TGTGCCAGCAGCCCCCCAGGGGCAGACCGAGGCACCCAGTACTTC. Translation gives CASSPPGADRGTQYF.

This clonotype occurred many times. The rearrangement joins TRBV5-4 to TRBJ2-1; D tentatively reads TRBD1 or TRBD2 (6 bases each). Germline-derived CDR1 and CDR2 are SGHNT and YYREEE (reference sequence). Deletions cut 2 bases from V and 1 base from J, with 10 bases between. There are 15 residues in the CDR3. The CDR3 reads CASSFWGASYNEQFF. Written as DNA, the CDR3 is TGTGCCAGCAGCTTCTGGGGGGCATCCTACAATGAGCAGTTCTTC.

This clonotype was observed at least ten times. The rearrangement uses TRBV19 and TRBJ1-1, with D unresolved. V was pared by 3 bases and J by 0 bases, with 11 bases between. The germline CDR1 and CDR2 sequences are LNHDA and SQIVND (reference sequence). The CDR3 has 15 residues. The CDR3 coding sequence is TGTGCCAGTAGTATCGTAGGCTTCGTGAACACTGAAGCTTTCTTT. Translating gives CASSIVGFVNTEAFF.

This clonotype appeared many times. This rearrangement joins TRBV2 to TRBJ2-3; possible D gene TRBD2, 5 bases. Per the germline V gene, CDR1 is SNHLY and CDR2 is FYNNEI. This CDR3 spans 16 amino acids. V was trimmed by 6 bases and J by 0 bases, leaving 16 bases between them. In nucleotides, the CDR3 is TGTGCCAGCAGCCGAACCCGGAGGCCCAGCACAGATACGCAGTATTTT. Its protein product is CASSRTRRPSTDTQYF.

At least ten counts were recorded for this clonotype. The germline gene is not matched at one end of the junction; a read error may be the cause. The chain couples TRBV4-1 to TRBJ2-3; weak D call: TRBD2 (6 bases). Germline V gene sequence: CDR1 MGHRA, CDR2 YSYEKL. This CDR3 is 20 amino acids long. Here the CDR3 DNA reads TGTGCCAGCAGCCAAGATAGGAATAGTGGCGCGGGACGGATGAGGTATACGCAGTATTTT. This encodes CASSQDRNSGAGRMRYTQYF.

This clonotype was seen repeatedly, ten times or more. The V call is TRBV6-2 or TRBV6-3, the J call TRBJ2-7; a weak D match, TRBD1 (6 bases). The V gene's germline CDR1 is MNHEY and CDR2 SVGEGT. The CDR3 runs to 15 residues. V was cut by 5 bases and J by 0 bases, with 14 bases left in between. Here the CDR3 reads CASSEVGTLSYEQYF. In DNA form, the CDR3 reads TGTGCCAGCAGTGAAGTTGGGACACTCTCCTACGAGCAGTACTTC.

This clonotype was recorded many times. The chain joins TRBV28 to TRBJ1-6, with D unclear. Germline CDR1 and CDR2: MDHEN and SYDVKM. The CDR3 totals 15 residues. V was shortened by 4 bases and J by 9 bases, with 16 bases between the two germline ends. CDR3 coding DNA: TGTGCCAGCAGTTATAGTACACTTATTAGTTCACCCCTCCACTTT. Protein: CASSYSTLISSPLHF. Variable domain in full (rest from reference TRBV28 and TRBJ1-6): DVKVTQSSRYLVKRTGEKVFLECVQDMDHENMFWYRQDPGLGLRLIYFSYDVKMKEKGDIPEGYSVSREKKERFSLILESASTNQTSMYLCASSYSTLISSPLHFGNGTRLTVT.

There are many counts of this clonotype. This sequence joins TRBV7-2 and TRBJ1-5; D uncertain. The CDR3 is made up of 12 amino acids. Germline V CDR1 and CDR2: SGHTA, FQGNSA. V was clipped by 5 bases and J by 4 bases, with 6 bases between them. CDR3 sequence: CASSPLNQPQHF. Here the CDR3 DNA reads TGTGCCAGCAGCCCCCTTAATCAGCCCCAGCATTTT.

This clonotype was seen a few times. This chain uses TRBV5-5 with TRBJ2-1; no definite D call. The CDR3 covers 14 residues. CDR1 and CDR2 (germline): SGHKS, YYEKEE (reference sequence). The germline V and J ends were trimmed by 3 bases and 11 bases, with 18 bases remaining between them. The CDR3 is CASSSPAQTLQQFF. DNA for the CDR3: TGTGCCAGCAGCTCCCCCGCCCAAACATTACAGCAGTTCTTC. Looking up the rest from reference TRBV5-5 and TRBJ2-1 gives the full variable domain: DAGVTQSPTHLIKTRGQQVTLRCSPISGHKSVSWYQQVLGQGPQFIFQYYEKEERGRGNFPDRFSARQFPNYSSELNVNALLLGDSALYLCASSSPAQTLQQFFGPGTRLTVL.

This clonotype was detected many times. The gene calls are TRBV7-2 and TRBJ1-2; the match to TRBD1 covers 7 bases. This CDR3 is 17 amino acids long. Germline CDR1 SGHTA, CDR2 FQGNSA. V gave up 1 base and J gave up 8 bases; unmatched junction bases: 16. The CDR3 loop reads CASSLEGRGRNFLGYTF. As DNA, the CDR3 is TGTGCCAGCAGCTTAGAGGGGAGGGGGCGCAATTTTTTAGGCTACACCTTC.

On this clonotype itself: A much larger clone differs from this one at a single base, so this may be a read error. The V and J genes are TRBV7-9 and TRBJ1-1; D call uncertain. The V and J ends lost 10 bases and 0 bases respectively, with 15 bases between them. Germline V gene lookup returns CDR1 SEHNR and CDR2 FQNEAQ (reference sequence). This CDR3 is 14 amino acids long. The CDR3 reads CANTHGALNTEAFF. CDR3 DNA sequence: TGTGCCAACACCCACGGCGCTTTGAACACTGAAGCTTTCTTT.

In this sample, this clonotype turned up many times. V and J are TRBV19 and TRBJ2-4; 9 nucleotides agree with TRBD1. V shed 2 bases and J 2 bases; nucleotides not matched to a gene: 4. The CDR3 spans 16 residues. Looked up from germline, CDR1 is LNHDA and CDR2 is SQIVND (reference sequence). The CDR3 DNA follows: TGTGCCAGTAGTATACTTGGACAGGGGTCCAAAAACATTCAGTACTTC. Translating it yields CASSILGQGSKNIQYF.

This clonotype was detected ten times or more. V usage is TRBV28 and J usage is TRBJ2-2; 11 bases align to TRBD2. Looked up from germline, CDR1 is MDHEN and CDR2 is SYDVKM. CDR3 size: 17 residues. With V trimmed by 5 bases and J by 0 bases, 5 bases remained unmatched. The CDR3 bases are TGTGCCAGCAGTACCCCTAGCGGGAGGACGAACACCGGGGAGCTGTTTTTT. Its translation: CASSTPSGRTNTGELFF.

This clonotype occurred many times. The rearrangement joins TRBV7-2 to TRBJ2-1; 10 bases fit TRBD1. CDR1 and CDR2 (germline): SGHTA, FQGNSA. The CDR3 runs 18 residues. V lost 8 bases and J lost 4; bases outside the gene matches: 17. Here the CDR3 DNA reads TGTGCCAGCGGCCTGGGGACAGGGGCGCCCGCTAGGTACAATGAGCAGTTCTTC. Protein sequence: CASGLGTGAPARYNEQFF.

The table lists this clonotype with a few counts. The chain's CDR3 is CSARTGMGYIQYF. CDR3 DNA sequence: TGCAGTGCTAGGACAGGGATGGGGTACATTCAGTACTTC. The chain is built from TRBV20-1 and TRBJ2-4, with 7 nucleotides matching TRBD1. The CDR3 extends over 13 amino acids. Germline V gene data show CDR1 as DFQATT and CDR2 as SNEGSKA (reference sequence). V was pared by 3 bases and J by 8 bases, with 7 bases of the junction left unmatched.